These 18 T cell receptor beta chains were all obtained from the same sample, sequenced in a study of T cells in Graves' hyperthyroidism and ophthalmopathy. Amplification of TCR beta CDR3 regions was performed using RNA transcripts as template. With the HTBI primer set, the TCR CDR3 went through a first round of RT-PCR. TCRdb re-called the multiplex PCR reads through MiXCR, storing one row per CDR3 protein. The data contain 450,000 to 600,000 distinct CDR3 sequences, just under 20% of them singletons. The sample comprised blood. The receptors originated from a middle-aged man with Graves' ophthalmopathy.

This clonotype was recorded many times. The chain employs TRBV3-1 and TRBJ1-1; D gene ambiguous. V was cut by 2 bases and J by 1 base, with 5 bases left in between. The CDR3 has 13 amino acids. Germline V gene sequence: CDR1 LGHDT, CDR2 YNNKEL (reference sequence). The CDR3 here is CASSQLRNTEAFF. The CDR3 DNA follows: TGTGCCAGCAGCCAATTACGGAACACTGAAGCTTTCTTT.

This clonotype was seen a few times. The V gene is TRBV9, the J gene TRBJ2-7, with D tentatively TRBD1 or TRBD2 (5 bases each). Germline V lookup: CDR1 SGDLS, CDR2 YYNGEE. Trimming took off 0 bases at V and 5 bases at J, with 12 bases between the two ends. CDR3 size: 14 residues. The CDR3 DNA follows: TGTGCCAGCAGCGTAGGGGGGACGGAGAACGAGCAGTACTTC. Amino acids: CASSVGGTENEQYF.

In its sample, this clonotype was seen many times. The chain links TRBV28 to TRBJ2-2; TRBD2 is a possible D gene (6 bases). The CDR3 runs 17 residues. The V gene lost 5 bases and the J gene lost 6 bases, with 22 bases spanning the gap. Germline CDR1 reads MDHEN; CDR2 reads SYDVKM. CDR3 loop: CASSNRRSEGRSGELFF. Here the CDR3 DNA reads TGTGCCAGCAGTAACAGAAGATCGGAGGGCCGCTCCGGGGAGCTGTTTTTT. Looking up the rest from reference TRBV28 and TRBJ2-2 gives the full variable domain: DVKVTQSSRYLVKRTGEKVFLECVQDMDHENMFWYRQDPGLGLRLIYFSYDVKMKEKGDIPEGYSVSREKKERFSLILESASTNQTSMYLCASSNRRSEGRSGELFFGEGSRLTVL.

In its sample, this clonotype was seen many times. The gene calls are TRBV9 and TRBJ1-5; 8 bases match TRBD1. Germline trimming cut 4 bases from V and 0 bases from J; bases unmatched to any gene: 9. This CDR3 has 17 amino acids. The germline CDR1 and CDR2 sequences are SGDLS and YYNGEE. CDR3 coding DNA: TGTGCCAGCAGCCCTCCGGGACAGGATCATAGCAATCAGCCCCAGCATTTT. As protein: CASSPPGQDHSNQPQHF.

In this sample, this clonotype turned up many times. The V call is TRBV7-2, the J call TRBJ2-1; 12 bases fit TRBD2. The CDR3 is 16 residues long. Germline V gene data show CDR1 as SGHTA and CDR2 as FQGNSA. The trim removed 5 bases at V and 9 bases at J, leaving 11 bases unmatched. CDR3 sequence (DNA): TGTGCCAGCAGCCCCTTCCTAGCGGGAGGGAAAAGTGAGCAGTTCTTC. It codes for CASSPFLAGGKSEQFF.

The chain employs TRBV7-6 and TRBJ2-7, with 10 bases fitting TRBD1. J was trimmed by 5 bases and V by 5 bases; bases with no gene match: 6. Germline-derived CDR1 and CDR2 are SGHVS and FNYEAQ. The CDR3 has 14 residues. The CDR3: CASSPSTGGNEQYF. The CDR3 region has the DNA TGTGCCAGCAGCCCTTCGACAGGGGGCAACGAGCAGTACTTC.

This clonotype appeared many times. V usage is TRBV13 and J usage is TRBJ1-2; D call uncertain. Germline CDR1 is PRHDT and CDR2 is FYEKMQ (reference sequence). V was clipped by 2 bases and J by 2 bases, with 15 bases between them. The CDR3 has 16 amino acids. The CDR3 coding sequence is TGTGCCAGCAGCTTATGGCGTGGGAGCGTAAACTATGGCTACACCTTC. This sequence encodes CASSLWRGSVNYGYTF.

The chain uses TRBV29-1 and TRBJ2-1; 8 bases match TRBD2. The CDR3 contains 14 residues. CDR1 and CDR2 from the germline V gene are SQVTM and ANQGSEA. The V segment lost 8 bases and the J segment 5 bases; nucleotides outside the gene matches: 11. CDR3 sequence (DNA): TGCAGCTGCCCCCCCTTGCGGGAGGACAATGAGCAGTTCTTC. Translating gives CSCPPLREDNEQFF.

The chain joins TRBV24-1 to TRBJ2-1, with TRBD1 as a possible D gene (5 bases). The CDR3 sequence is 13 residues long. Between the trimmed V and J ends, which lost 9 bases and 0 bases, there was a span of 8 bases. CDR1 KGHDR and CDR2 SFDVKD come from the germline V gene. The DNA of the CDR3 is TGTGCCACCGCCGACAGCTCCTACAATGAGCAGTTCTTC. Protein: CATADSSYNEQFF.

The CDR3 spells CASSQNRGPGTEAFF. Written as DNA, the CDR3 is TGCGCCAGCAGCCAGAACAGGGGGCCAGGCACTGAAGCTTTCTTT. V gene TRBV4-1 combines with J gene TRBJ1-1; 9 nucleotides align to TRBD1. The ends lost 3 bases at V and 4 bases at J; junction bases unmatched: 6. The CDR3 spans 15 residues. Germline CDR1 and CDR2: MGHRA and YSYEKL.

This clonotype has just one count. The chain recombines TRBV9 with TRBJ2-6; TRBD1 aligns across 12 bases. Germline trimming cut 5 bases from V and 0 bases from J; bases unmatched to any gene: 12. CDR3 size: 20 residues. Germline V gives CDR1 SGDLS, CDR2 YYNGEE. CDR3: CASSVRPGQGAASGANVLTF. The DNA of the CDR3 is TGTGCCAGCAGTGTTAGACCGGGACAGGGGGCCGCCTCTGGGGCCAACGTCCTGACTTTC.

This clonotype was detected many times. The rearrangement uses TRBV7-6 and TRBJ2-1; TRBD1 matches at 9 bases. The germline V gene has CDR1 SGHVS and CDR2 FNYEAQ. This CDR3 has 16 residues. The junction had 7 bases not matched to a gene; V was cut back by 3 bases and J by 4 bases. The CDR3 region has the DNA TGTGCCAGCAGCTTTAGTGGGACAGGGAAGTACAATGAGCAGTTCTTC. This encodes CASSFSGTGKYNEQFF.

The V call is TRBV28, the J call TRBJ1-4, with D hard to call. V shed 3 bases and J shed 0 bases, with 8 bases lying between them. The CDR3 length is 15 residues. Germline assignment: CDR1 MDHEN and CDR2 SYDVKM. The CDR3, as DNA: TGTGCCAGCAGTTTTCACGGGGCAACTAATGAAAAACTGTTTTTT. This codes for CASSFHGATNEKLFF.

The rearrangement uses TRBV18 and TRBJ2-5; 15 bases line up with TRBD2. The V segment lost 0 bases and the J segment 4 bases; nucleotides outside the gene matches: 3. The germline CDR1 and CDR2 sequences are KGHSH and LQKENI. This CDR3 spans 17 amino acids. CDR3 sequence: CASSPPGGLAGGETQYF. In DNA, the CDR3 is TGTGCCAGCTCACCACCGGGGGGACTAGCGGGAGGAGAGACCCAGTACTTC.

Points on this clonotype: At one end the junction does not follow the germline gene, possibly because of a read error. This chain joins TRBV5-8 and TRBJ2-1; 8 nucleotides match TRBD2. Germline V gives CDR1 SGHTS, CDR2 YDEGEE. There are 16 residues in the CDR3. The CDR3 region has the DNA TGCGCCAGCAGCTTGGCCCCGGGACTAGTATTCTCTGAGCAGTTCTTC. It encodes CASSLAPGLVFSEQFF.

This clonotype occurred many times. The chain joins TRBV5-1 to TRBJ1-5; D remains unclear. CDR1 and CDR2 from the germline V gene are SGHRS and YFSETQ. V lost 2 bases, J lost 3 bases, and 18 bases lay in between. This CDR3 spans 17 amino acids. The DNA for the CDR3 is TGCGCCAGCAGCTTCGATCCACTGGGGAATACCAATCAGCCCCAGCATTTT. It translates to CASSFDPLGNTNQPQHF. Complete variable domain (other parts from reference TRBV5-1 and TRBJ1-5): KAGVTQTPRYLIKTRGQQVTLSCSPISGHRSVSWYQQTPGQGLQFLFEYFSETQRNKGNFPGRFSGRQFSNSRSEMNVSTLELGDSALYLCASSFDPLGNTNQPQHFGDGTRLSIL.

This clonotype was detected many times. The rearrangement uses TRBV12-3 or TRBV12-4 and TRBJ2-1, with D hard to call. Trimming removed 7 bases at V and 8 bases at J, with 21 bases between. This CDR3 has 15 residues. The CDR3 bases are TGTGCCAGCAACCGCGGATGGCACGTAAACGATGAGCAGTTCTTC. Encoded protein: CASNRGWHVNDEQFF.

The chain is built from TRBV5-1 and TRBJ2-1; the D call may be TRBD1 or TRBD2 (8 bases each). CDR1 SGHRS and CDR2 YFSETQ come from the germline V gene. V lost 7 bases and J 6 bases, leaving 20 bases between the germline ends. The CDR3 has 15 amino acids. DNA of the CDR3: TGCGCCAGCGGCCAGGGGGCGGGGGGTCCCAATGAGCAGTTCTTC. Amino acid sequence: CASGQGAGGPNEQFF.